One T cell receptor beta chain is described in this entry. These data belong to a study of blood T cell repertoires in COVID-19. In the study overall: Donors in the United States, Italy and Spain gave samples during acute or convalescent COVID-19. From T cells, B-cell-depleted T cells, or PBMCs came the material, which was cDNA or gDNA.

The germline gives CDR1 SNHLY, CDR2 FYNNEI. The CDR3 has 14 amino acids. The J segment lost 6 bases and the V segment lost 4 bases, leaving 4 bases of the junction unmatched. As processed by the authors: The assay estimated nucleated cells by amplifying reference gene primers. TCRdb's table, derived via immunoSEQ multiplex PCR, lists solely in-frame clones and lacks some. V, J and clone size derive from that table, while D and trimming were established from the DNA sequence. The table lists about 490,000 clones, approximately 85% of them singletons. Sequencing used peripheral blood. The chain joins TRBV2 to TRBJ2-7; 12 bases match TRBD2. This TCR came from a human donor in a cohort sampled during active COVID-19. CDR3 sequence reads: CASSAGLAGSEQYF. Written as DNA, the CDR3 is TGTGCCAGCAGTGCCGGACTAGCGGGAAGCGAGCAGTACTTC.